This T cell receptor (beta chain) was sequenced during a study of T cell responses to AZD1222 COVID-19 vaccine. General observations from the study: White British ancestry dominated among donors, who included more females, and clonal diversity was possibly underestimated.

Details on this clone: Its antigen is not known.

CDR3 length: 14 amino acids. Trimming pared 0 bases from V and 2 bases from J, leaving 7 bases between. Germline V lookup: CDR1 SGHTS, CDR2 YDEGEE. The protocol was immunoSEQ multiplex PCR, while the TCRdb copy is restricted to in-frame clones and leaves out a portion. The repertoire table contains over 140,000 clones. This clonotype was sampled from an adult in good health. V gene TRBV5-8 combines with J gene TRBJ2-3; TRBD1 might be the D (5 bases). The sample taken for sequencing was peripheral blood. CDR3 nucleotide sequence: TGTGCCAGCAGCTTGGTAGGGGTCACAGATACGCAGTATTTT. It is translated as CASSLVGVTDTQYF.